This T cell receptor (beta chain) was retrieved from a study of technical replicates of blood from several donors. Data came from immunoSEQ multiplex PCR; TCRdb stores just in-frame clones and leaves some out. The data hold roughly 72,000 clones, with 94% observed a single time. The CDR3 is made up of 12 amino acids. Germline V gene data show CDR1 as SGHDN and CDR2 as FVKESK. V gave up 0 bases and J gave up 8 bases, with 7 bases separating them. J is TRBJ1-2 and V is TRBV14; D is undetermined. This clonotype was obtained from a human donor in good health. Material: T cells isolated from PBMCs. The CDR3 loop reads CASSQDSRGYTF. DNA of the CDR3: TGTGCCAGCAGCCAAGATTCGCGGGGCTACACCTTC.